This TCR beta chain was captured by sequencing in a study of shared T cell receptors in the human thymus. The CDR3 is 14 residues long. V dropped 6 bases and J dropped 3; count of bases not matched to a gene: 4. From germline, CDR1 is SGHDN and CDR2 FVKESK. TCRdb's table, derived via immunoSEQ multiplex PCR, lists solely in-frame clones and lacks some. The data hold approximately 660,000 clones, with around 89% observed a single time. These records were also assigned to another study, of human thymus T cells. That source adds: The related literature has documented a marked overlap of thymic repertoires among unrelated individuals.

The genes are TRBV14 and TRBJ2-7; TRBD1 aligns across 11 bases. The source is a boy less than two years old with a congenital heart defect. The specimen sequenced was thymocytes. The CDR3 sequence is CASSTGTGGYEQYF. The DNA for the CDR3 is TGTGCCAGCAGTACAGGGACAGGGGGCTACGAGCAGTACTTC.